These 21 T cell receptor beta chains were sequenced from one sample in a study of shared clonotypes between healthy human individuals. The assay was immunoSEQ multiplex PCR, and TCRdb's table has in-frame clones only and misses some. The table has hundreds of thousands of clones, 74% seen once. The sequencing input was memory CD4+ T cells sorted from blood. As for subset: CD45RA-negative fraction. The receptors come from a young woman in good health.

Here the CDR3 reads CASRATTSGIPYEQYF. The CDR3 coding sequence is TGTGCCAGCAGGGCGACGACTAGCGGGATTCCCTACGAGCAGTACTTC. The chain joins TRBV28 to TRBJ2-7; 11 nucleotides match TRBD2. V was pared by 6 bases and J by 2 bases, with 9 bases of the junction left unmatched. CDR1 MDHEN and CDR2 SYDVKM come from the germline V gene. CDR3 length: 16 amino acids.

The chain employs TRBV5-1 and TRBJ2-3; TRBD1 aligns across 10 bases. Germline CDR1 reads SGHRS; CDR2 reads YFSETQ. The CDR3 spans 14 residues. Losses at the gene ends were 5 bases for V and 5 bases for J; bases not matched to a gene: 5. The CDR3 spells CASRPGQGLDTQYF. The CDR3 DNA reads TGCGCCAGCAGGCCGGGACAGGGGTTAGATACGCAGTATTTT.

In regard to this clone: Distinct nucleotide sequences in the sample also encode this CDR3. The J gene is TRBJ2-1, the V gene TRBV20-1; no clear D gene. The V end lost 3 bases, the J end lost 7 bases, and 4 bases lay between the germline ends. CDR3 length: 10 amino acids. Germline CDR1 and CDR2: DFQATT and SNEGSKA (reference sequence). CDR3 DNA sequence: TGCAGTGCTAGTCTTAATGAGCAGTTCTTC. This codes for CSASLNEQFF.

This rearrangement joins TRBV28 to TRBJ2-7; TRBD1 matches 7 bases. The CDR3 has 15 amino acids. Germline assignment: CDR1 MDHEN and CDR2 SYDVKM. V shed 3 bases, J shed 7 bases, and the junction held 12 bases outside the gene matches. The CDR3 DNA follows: TGTGCCAGCAGTTTTGGGGACAGCCCTGGGTTTGAGCAGTACTTC. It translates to CASSFGDSPGFEQYF. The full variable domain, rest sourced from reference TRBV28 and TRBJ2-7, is DVKVTQSSRYLVKRTGEKVFLECVQDMDHENMFWYRQDPGLGLRLIYFSYDVKMKEKGDIPEGYSVSREKKERFSLILESASTNQTSMYLCASSFGDSPGFEQYFGPGTRLTVT.

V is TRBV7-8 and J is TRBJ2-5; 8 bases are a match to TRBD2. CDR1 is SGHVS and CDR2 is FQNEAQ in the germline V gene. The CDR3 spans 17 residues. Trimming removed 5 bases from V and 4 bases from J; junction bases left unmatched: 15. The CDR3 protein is CASSPLVLGRASETQYF. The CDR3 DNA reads TGTGCCAGCAGCCCCCTTGTTCTCGGGAGGGCCTCAGAGACCCAGTACTTC.

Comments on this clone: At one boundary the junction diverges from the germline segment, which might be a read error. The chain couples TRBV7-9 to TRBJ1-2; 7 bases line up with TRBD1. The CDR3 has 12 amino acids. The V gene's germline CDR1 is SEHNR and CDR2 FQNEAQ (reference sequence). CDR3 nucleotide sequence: TGTGCCAGCAGCTCCGGGACAGCCCTGGCCGATTTC. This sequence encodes CASSSGTALADF. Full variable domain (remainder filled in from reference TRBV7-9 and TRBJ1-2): DTGVSQNPRHKITKRGQNVTFRCDPISEHNRLYWYRQTLGQGPEFLTYFQNEAQLEKSRLLSDRFSAERPKGSFSTLEIQRTEQGDSAMYLCASSSGTALADFGSGTRLTVV.

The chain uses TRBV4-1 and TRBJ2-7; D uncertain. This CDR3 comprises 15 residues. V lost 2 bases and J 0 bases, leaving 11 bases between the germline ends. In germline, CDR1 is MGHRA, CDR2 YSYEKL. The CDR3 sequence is CASSQMESGSYEQYF. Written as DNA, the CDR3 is TGCGCCAGCAGCCAAATGGAGTCGGGCTCCTACGAGCAGTACTTC.

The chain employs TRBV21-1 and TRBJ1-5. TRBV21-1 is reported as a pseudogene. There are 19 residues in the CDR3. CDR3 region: CASSKVGHLGGDSNQPQHF. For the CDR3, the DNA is TGTGCCAGCAGCAAAGTTGGACACTTAGGAGGTGATAGCAATCAGCCCCAGCATTTT.

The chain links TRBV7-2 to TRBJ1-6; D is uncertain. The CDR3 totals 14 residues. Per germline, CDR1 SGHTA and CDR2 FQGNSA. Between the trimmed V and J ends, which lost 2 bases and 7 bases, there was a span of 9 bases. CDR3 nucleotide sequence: TGTGCCAGCAGCTTACGGCAGTTCAATTCACCCCTCCACTTT. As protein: CASSLRQFNSPLHF.

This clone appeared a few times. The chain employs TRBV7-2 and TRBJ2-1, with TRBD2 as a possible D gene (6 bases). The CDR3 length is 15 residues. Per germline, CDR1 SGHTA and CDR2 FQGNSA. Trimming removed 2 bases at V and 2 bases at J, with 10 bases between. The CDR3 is CASSLFAGTYNEQFF. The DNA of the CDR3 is TGTGCCAGCAGCTTATTTGCGGGAACCTACAATGAGCAGTTCTTC.

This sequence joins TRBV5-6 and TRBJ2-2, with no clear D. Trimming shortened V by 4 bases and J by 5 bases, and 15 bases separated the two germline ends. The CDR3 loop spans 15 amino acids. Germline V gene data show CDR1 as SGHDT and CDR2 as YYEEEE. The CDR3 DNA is TGTGCCAGCAGCACGCTGGGGTCCCTTACCGGGGAGCTGTTTTTT. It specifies CASSTLGSLTGELFF.

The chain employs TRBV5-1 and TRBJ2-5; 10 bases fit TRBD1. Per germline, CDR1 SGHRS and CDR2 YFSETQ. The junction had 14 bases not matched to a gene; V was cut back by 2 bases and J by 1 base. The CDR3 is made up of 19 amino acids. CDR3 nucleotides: TGCGCCAGCAGCTTTGCCCCGTCCGGGACAGGGGTTTTCCAAGAGACCCAGTACTTC. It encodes CASSFAPSGTGVFQETQYF.

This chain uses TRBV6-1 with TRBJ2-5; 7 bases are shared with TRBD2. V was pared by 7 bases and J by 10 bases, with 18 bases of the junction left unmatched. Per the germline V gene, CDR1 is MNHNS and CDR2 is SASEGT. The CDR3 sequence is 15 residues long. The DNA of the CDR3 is TGTGCCAGCAACCTCGATTCGGCCCGGGGGGTGGGCCAGTACTTC. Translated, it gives CASNLDSARGVGQYF.

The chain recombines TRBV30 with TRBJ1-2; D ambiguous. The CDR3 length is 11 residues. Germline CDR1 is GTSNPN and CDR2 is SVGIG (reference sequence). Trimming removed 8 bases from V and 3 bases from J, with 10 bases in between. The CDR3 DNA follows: TGTGCCCGCGACGGATACTATGGCTACACCTTC. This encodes CARDGYYGYTF.

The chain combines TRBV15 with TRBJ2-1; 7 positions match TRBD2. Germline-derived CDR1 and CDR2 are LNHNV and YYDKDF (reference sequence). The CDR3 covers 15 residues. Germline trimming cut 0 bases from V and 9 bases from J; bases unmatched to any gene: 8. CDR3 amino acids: CATSRDLAGEGEQFF. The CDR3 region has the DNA TGTGCCACCAGCAGAGATCTCGCGGGAGAAGGTGAGCAGTTCTTC.

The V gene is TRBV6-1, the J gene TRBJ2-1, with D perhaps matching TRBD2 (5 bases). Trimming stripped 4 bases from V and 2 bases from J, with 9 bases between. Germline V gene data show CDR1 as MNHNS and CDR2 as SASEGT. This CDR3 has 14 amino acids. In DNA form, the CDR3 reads TGTGCCAGCAGTGGGGTTAGCGCCTACAATGAGCAGTTCTTC. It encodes CASSGVSAYNEQFF.

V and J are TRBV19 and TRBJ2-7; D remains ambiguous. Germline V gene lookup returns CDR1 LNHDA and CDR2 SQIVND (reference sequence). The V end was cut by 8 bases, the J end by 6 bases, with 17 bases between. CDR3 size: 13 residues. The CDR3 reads CASSLGPGSEQYF. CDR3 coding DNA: TGTGCCAGTTCGCTTGGACCAGGTTCCGAGCAGTACTTC.

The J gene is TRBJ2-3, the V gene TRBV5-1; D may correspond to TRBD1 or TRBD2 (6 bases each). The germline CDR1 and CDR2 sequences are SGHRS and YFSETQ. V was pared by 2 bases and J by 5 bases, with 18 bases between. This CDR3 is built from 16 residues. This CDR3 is CASSFTGTVLEDTQYF. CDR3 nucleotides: TGCGCCAGCAGCTTCACAGGGACTGTTTTGGAAGATACGCAGTATTTT.

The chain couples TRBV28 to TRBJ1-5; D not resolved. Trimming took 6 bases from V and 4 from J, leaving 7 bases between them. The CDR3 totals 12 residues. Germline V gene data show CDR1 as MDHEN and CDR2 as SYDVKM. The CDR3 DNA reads TGTGCCAGCAGCGAAAAGAATCAGCCCCAGCATTTT. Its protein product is CASSEKNQPQHF.

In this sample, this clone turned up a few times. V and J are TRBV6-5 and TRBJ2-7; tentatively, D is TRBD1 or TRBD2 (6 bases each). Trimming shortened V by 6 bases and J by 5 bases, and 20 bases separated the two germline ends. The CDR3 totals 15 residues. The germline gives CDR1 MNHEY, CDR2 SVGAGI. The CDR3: CASSHRPTGGDEQYF. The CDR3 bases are TGTGCCAGCAGCCATCGTCCGACAGGAGGGGACGAGCAGTACTTC.

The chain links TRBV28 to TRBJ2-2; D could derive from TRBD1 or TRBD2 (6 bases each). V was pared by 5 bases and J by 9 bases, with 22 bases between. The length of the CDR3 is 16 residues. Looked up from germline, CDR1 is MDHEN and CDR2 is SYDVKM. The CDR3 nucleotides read TGTGCCAGCAGTAGCCGGGGGCAGAGTAACGGCCGGGAGCTGTTTTTT. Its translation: CASSSRGQSNGRELFF.